This T cell receptor (beta chain) came from a study of CD8+CD57+ T cells in acquired aplastic anemia. General study findings and limits: In the patients, CD8+CD57+ cells came out less diverse than the total CD4+ and CD8+ pools.

Germline CDR1 is SGDLS and CDR2 is YYNGEE. J was trimmed by 7 bases and V by 4 bases; bases with no gene match: 9. The CDR3 sequence is 17 residues long. Patients chosen for sequencing had shown CD8+CD57+ cell expansion by flow cytometry. The CD8+CD57+ cell fraction, enriched with beads, gave a mean 1.6 ug DNA. Profiling that covered TCR beta VDJ and CDR3 relied on genomic DNA as its template. TCRdb re-called the reads through MiXCR, storing one row per CDR3 protein. The data contain some 16,000 distinct CDR3 sequences, approximately 38% of them singletons. As regards this clonotype: Antigen: not known.

The specimen was CD8+CD57+ T cells sorted from PBMCs. Described subset: bead-enriched CD8+CD57+ effector memory T cells from SAA patients. The sequence came from a human donor with aplastic anemia. This sequence joins TRBV9 and TRBJ2-1, with TRBD2 matching over 15 bases. This CDR3 reads CASSSGLAGGYKNEQFF. In DNA, the CDR3 is TGTGCCAGCAGCTCTGGACTAGCGGGGGGGTACAAGAATGAGCAGTTCTTC.